This T cell receptor (beta chain) was identified during a study of T cell clonotyping in hematopoietic cell transplantation. Libraries were prepared by immunoSEQ multiplex PCR; TCRdb keeps only in-frame clonotypes and omits some of them. Of around 5,000 clones in the sample, around 70% were seen once. The germline CDR1 and CDR2 sequences are MNHNY and SVGAGI (reference sequence). V gave up 7 bases and J gave up 4 bases; unmatched junction bases: 7. The CDR3 covers 14 residues. General study points: After transplant, recipient diversity fell while pathologically expanded clonotypes grew through day 180. No sorting was done, leaving CD4 and CD8 contributions mixed. At the given depth, recipient repertoires were over 95% de novo clonotypes.

This clone was counted once. The antigen remains undetermined. This TCR derives from a female patient aged 50-59 years who had an allogeneic stem cell transplant, so the T cells may come from the graft donor. Some clones in this sample may be carry-over from other donors' samples. The input for sequencing was PBMCs, taken 100 days after allogeneic stem cell transplant. The chain carries TRBV6-6 and TRBJ2-3; 8 positions match TRBD2. CDR3 amino acids: CASTQRESPDTQYF. CDR3 coding DNA: TGTGCCAGCACTCAGCGGGAGAGCCCAGATACGCAGTATTTT.